This T cell receptor (beta chain) was captured in a study of T cells in localized non-small cell lung cancer. Note on this clone: Antigen specificity is unknown.

Study outcomes and limitations: A median of 57 clones ranked among the top 100 in tumor appeared in adjacent lung. In uninvolved adjacent lung, T cell clonality reached its highest value, exceeding tumor.

Sequenced by immunoSEQ multiplex PCR; TCRdb stores in-frame clones only, minus some. The top ten clones hold just under 20% of a sample with about 59,000 clones, approximately 93% of them seen once. The material sequenced was peripheral blood, taken before any cancer treatment. The source is a man aged 35 to 69 with stage I lung adenocarcinoma.

The DNA of the CDR3 is TGCGCCAGCAGCTCTCGGAGTGGAGTGGCGGGAGATACGCAGTATTTT. This codes for CASSSRSGVAGDTQYF. V gene TRBV5-1 combines with J gene TRBJ2-3, with TRBD2 as a possible D gene (5 bases). Trimming removed 3 bases at V and 5 bases at J, with 19 bases between. This CDR3 is built from 16 residues. Germline loops: CDR1 SGHRS, CDR2 YFSETQ.